This entry lists 20 T cell receptor beta chains sequenced from one sample in a study of T cells in Graves' hyperthyroidism and ophthalmopathy. RNA transcripts yielded amplified TCR beta CDR3 regions. TCR CDR3 underwent first-round RT-PCR with the HTBI primer set. TCRdb recomputed calls from the multiplex PCR reads with MiXCR, one row per CDR3 protein. The table includes roughly 570,000 distinct CDR3 sequences, roughly 46% detected once. The specimen was peripheral blood or thyroid tissue (not recorded which). The receptors were sampled from a woman between 18 and 30 years old with Graves' hyperthyroidism.

This clonotype has only one observation. The chain combines TRBV14 with TRBJ2-5; D is perhaps TRBD1 (6 bases). CDR3 size: 15 residues. Trimming pared 7 bases from V and 2 bases from J, leaving 17 bases between. The germline V gene has CDR1 SGHDN and CDR2 FVKESK. CDR3 DNA: TGTGCCAGCACGGTTACAGGGTTGGGGCAAGAGACCCAGTACTTC. It translates to CASTVTGLGQETQYF.

This clonotype was detected ten times or more. The CDR3, as DNA: TGCAGTGCTAGAATCCCGGACAGCCTTAAAGCTTTCTTT. Encoded protein: CSARIPDSLKAFF. The genes are TRBV20-1 and TRBJ1-1, with a tentative D call TRBD1 (6 bases). This CDR3 comprises 13 residues. V lost 2 bases to trimming and J lost 9 bases, with 16 bases between them. CDR1 is DFQATT and CDR2 is SNEGSKA in the germline V gene (reference sequence).

J is TRBJ2-7 and V is TRBV15; maybe TRBD1 (8 bases). The V end lost 0 bases, the J end lost 3 bases, and 24 bases lay between the germline ends. This CDR3 has 19 amino acids. Germline V gene lookup returns CDR1 LNHNV and CDR2 YYDKDF (reference sequence). In nucleotides, the CDR3 is TGTGCCACCAGCAGAGATCAGTCTAGCGGCAGGGGGCTAAACTACGAGCAGTACTTC. It is translated as CATSRDQSSGRGLNYEQYF.

This chain links TRBV7-2 with TRBJ2-3; D is possibly TRBD2 (6 bases). Germline CDR1 SGHTA, CDR2 FQGNSA. The length of the CDR3 is 14 residues. The V end lost 8 bases, the J end lost 6 bases, and 18 bases lay between the germline ends. CDR3 bases: TGTGCCAGCTCCGGCGGGGAGGCAGGGGATACGCAGTATTTT. Amino acids: CASSGGEAGDTQYF.

Remarks on this clonotype: Sequence at one end of the junction differs from germline and may be a read error. J is TRBJ2-3 and V is TRBV25-1; possibly TRBD2 for D (5 bases). The germline gives CDR1 MGHDK, CDR2 SYGVNS. The CDR3 is 17 residues long. The CDR3: CTSSETLHYKGRGTQYF. The CDR3 DNA reads TGTACCAGCAGTGAAACACTTCATTACAAGGGCCGGGGTACGCAGTATTTT.

This clonotype appeared many times. This rearrangement joins TRBV12-3 or TRBV12-4 to TRBJ2-5; no clear D gene. The CDR3 sequence is 15 residues long. V was pared by 6 bases and J by 1 base, with 15 bases between. CDR3 residues: CASSPIIGFQETQYF. The CDR3 DNA reads TGTGCCAGCAGCCCGATTATCGGTTTCCAAGAGACCCAGTACTTC.

The rearrangement joins TRBV11-1 to TRBJ2-5, with D perhaps given as TRBD1 or TRBD2 (6 bases each). The CDR3 spans 15 residues. CDR1 is SGHAT and CDR2 is FQDESV in the germline V gene (reference sequence). Between the trimmed V and J ends, which lost 5 bases and 3 bases, there was a span of 16 bases. The CDR3 DNA sequence: TGTGCCAGCAGCAAGGACGCGGGACACAAAGAGACCCAGTACTTC. Its protein product is CASSKDAGHKETQYF.

The table lists this clonotype with a count of one. The rearrangement links TRBV7-2 to TRBJ1-6; D is unclear. The germline CDR1 and CDR2 sequences are SGHTA and FQGNSA. The length of the CDR3 is 14 residues. V lost 4 bases, J lost 10 bases, and 14 bases lay in between. CDR3: CASSSPAGRSPLHF. DNA for the CDR3: TGTGCCAGCAGCTCCCCGGCGGGGAGATCACCCCTCCACTTT. Full variable domain (outside the CDR3, taken from reference TRBV7-2 and TRBJ1-6): GAGVSQSPSNKVTEKGKDVELRCDPISGHTALYWYRQSLGQGLEFLIYFQGNSAPDKSGLPSDRFSAERTGGSVSTLTIQRTQQEDSAVYLCASSSPAGRSPLHFGNGTRLTVT.

This clonotype was seen ten or more times. V and J are TRBV7-9 and TRBJ1-1, with D unresolved. Trimming took off 0 bases at V and 5 bases at J, with 7 bases between the two ends. Germline CDR1 and CDR2: SEHNR and FQNEAQ (reference sequence). This CDR3 contains 13 residues. The CDR3 nucleotides read TGTGCCAGCAGCTTAGCGACGCCGACTGAAGCTTTCTTT. It codes for CASSLATPTEAFF.

This clonotype was found many times. The chain recombines TRBV4-2 with TRBJ2-2; no definite D call. V was shortened by 1 base and J by 6 bases, with 12 bases between the two germline ends. Germline loops: CDR1 LGHNA, CDR2 YNFKEQ. This CDR3 is 15 amino acids long. The CDR3 bases are TGTGCCAGCAGCCAAGGGGTATTGAGAGCCGGGGAGCTGTTTTTT. This encodes CASSQGVLRAGELFF.

For this clonotype: Because the CDR3 is missing its conserved closing phenylalanine or tryptophan, this is likely a read error. The genes are TRBV12-5 and TRBJ1-5; TRBD1 matches 9 bases. Germline CDR1 is LGHNT and CDR2 is FRNRAP. The CDR3 spans 17 residues. J gave up 4 bases and V 4 bases, and 11 bases lay outside the gene matches. CDR3 bases: TGTGCTAGTGGTTCCCCCATCGGGACAGGGCCAAATCAGCCCCAGCATTCA. Protein product: CASGSPIGTGPNQPQHS.

V is TRBV20-1 and J is TRBJ1-5, with D possibly TRBD1 on 6 matching bases. The CDR3 consists of 14 residues. Germline CDR1 reads DFQATT; CDR2 reads SNEGSKA (reference sequence). The germline V and J ends were trimmed by 1 base and 3 bases, with 10 bases remaining between them. DNA for the CDR3: TGCAGTGCTAGAGGGACAGCCCACAATCAGCCCCAGCATTTT. Protein sequence: CSARGTAHNQPQHF.

The chain links TRBV20-1 to TRBJ2-6, with unresolved D. V lost 5 bases, J lost 0 bases, and 11 bases lay in between. Germline V gives CDR1 DFQATT, CDR2 SNEGSKA (reference sequence). The CDR3 totals 15 residues. CDR3 residues: CSASRTASGANVLTF. The CDR3 DNA follows: TGCAGTGCTTCACGGACCGCCTCTGGGGCCAACGTCCTGACTTTC.

This clonotype was detected ten times or more. This rearrangement joins TRBV7-9 to TRBJ1-1; TRBD1 might be the D (6 bases). Germline lookup yields CDR1 SEHNR and CDR2 FQNEAQ (reference sequence). This CDR3 contains 17 residues. Trimming removed 5 bases at V and 4 bases at J, with 23 bases between. The CDR3: CASSPYRSGGQGTEAFF. CDR3 bases: TGTGCCAGCAGCCCATATAGGAGCGGGGGGCAGGGCACTGAAGCTTTCTTT.

The chain couples TRBV2 to TRBJ2-7, with 13 nucleotides matching TRBD2. V lost 6 bases, J lost 0 bases, and 5 bases stayed unmatched. The CDR3 is 16 residues long. The germline CDR1 and CDR2 sequences are SNHLY and FYNNEI. The CDR3 coding sequence is TGTGCCAGCAGACCCGGGACTAGCGGGAACTCCTACGAGCAGTACTTC. It encodes CASRPGTSGNSYEQYF.

The chain joins TRBV25-1 to TRBJ2-7, with 10 positions matching TRBD2. Looked up from germline, CDR1 is MGHDK and CDR2 is SYGVNS. CDR3 length equals 15 residues. V shed 4 bases, J shed 3 bases, and the junction held 6 bases outside the gene matches. This CDR3 reads CASSAGLAVHYEQYF. CDR3 bases: TGTGCCAGCAGTGCCGGACTAGCGGTCCACTACGAGCAGTACTTC.

This clonotype was seen ten or more times. The V call is TRBV12-3 or TRBV12-4, the J call TRBJ1-1, with 7 bases fitting TRBD1. J was trimmed by 6 bases and V by 5 bases; bases with no gene match: 6. The CDR3 consists of 13 residues. The CDR3 sequence is CASSPNRGPEAFF. CDR3 coding DNA: TGTGCCAGCAGTCCGAACAGGGGTCCTGAAGCTTTCTTT.

The DNA for the CDR3 is TGTGCCAGCTCACGGGACAGGGACTACAATCAGCCCCAGCATTTT. Translating gives CASSRDRDYNQPQHF. V is TRBV18 and J is TRBJ1-5; TRBD1 matches 9 bases. This CDR3 region has 15 residues. From germline, CDR1 is KGHSH and CDR2 LQKENI. Trimming took 4 bases from V and 3 from J; bases not matched to a gene: 4. Based on the CDR3 plus reference TRBV18 and TRBJ1-5, the full variable domain is NAGVMQNPRHLVRRRGQEARLRCSPMKGHSHVYWYRQLPEEGLKFMVYLQKENIIDESGMPKERFSAEFPKEGPSILRIQQVVRGDSAAYFCASSRDRDYNQPQHFGDGTRLSIL.

The chain couples TRBV20-1 to TRBJ2-1, with 14 positions matching TRBD2. The CDR3 length is 13 residues. With 6 bases clipped from V and 6 bases from J, the junction kept 1 base outside the gene matches. From germline, CDR1 is DFQATT and CDR2 SNEGSKA (reference sequence). This chain's CDR3 is CSAGLAGVNEQFF. DNA of the CDR3: TGCAGTGCGGGACTAGCGGGAGTCAATGAGCAGTTCTTC.

This clonotype was picked up many times. The gene calls are TRBV12-3 or TRBV12-4 and TRBJ1-3; D perhaps matches TRBD1 (6 bases). CDR3 length equals 15 residues. Deletions cut 5 bases from V and 2 bases from J, with 13 bases between. Written as DNA, the CDR3 is TGTGCCAGCAGTCGGACAGACCGAACTGGAAACACCATATATTTT. Translated, it gives CASSRTDRTGNTIYF.